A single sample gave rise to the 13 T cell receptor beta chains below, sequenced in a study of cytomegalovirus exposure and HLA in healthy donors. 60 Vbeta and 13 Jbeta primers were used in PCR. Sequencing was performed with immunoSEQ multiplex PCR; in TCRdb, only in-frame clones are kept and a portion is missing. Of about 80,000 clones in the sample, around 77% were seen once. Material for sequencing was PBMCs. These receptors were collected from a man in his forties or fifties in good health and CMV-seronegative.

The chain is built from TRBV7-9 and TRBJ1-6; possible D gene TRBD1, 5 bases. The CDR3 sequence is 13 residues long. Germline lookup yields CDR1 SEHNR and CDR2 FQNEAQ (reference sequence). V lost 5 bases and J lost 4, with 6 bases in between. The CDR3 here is CASSRQYNSPLHF. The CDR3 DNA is TGTGCCAGCAGCAGACAGTATAATTCACCCCTCCACTTT.

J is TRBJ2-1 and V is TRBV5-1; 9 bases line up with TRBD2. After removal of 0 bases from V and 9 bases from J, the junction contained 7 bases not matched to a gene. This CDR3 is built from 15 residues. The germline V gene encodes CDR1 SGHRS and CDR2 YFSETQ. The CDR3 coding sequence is TGCGCCAGCAGCTTGGCGGCGGGGGGGCCTTCTGAGCAGTTCTTC. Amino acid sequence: CASSLAAGGPSEQFF.

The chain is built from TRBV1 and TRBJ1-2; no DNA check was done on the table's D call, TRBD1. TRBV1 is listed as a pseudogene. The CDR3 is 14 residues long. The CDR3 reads CTSSQRQGGGGYTF. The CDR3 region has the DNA TGCACCAGCAGCCAGAGACAGGGGGGGGGTGGCTACACCTTC.

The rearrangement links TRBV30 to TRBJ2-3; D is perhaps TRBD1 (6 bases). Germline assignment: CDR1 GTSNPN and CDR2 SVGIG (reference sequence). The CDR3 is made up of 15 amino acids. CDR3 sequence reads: CGLCKGRGNTDTQYF. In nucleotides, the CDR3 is TGTGGTCTGTGCAAGGGCAGGGGAAACACAGATACGCAGTATTTT.

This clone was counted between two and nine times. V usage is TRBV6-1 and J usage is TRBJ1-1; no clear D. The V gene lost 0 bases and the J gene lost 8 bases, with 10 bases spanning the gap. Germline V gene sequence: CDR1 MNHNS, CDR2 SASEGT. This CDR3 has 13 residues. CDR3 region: CASSEASDGEAFF. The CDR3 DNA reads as TGTGCCAGCAGTGAAGCGTCTGACGGGGAAGCTTTCTTT.

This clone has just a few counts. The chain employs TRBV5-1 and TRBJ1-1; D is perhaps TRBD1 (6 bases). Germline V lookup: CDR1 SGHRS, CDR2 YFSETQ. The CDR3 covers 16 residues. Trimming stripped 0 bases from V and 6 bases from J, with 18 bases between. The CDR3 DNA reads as TGCGCCAGCAGCTTGGCCAAGGGGGGTGGACTAGCTGAAGCTTTCTTT. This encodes CASSLAKGGGLAEAFF.

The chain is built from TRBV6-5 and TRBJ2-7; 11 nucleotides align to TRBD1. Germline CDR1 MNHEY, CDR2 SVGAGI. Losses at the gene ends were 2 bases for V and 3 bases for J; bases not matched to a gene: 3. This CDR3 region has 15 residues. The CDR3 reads CASSYPGQGDYEQYF. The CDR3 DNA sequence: TGTGCCAGCAGTTACCCGGGACAGGGGGACTACGAGCAGTACTTC.

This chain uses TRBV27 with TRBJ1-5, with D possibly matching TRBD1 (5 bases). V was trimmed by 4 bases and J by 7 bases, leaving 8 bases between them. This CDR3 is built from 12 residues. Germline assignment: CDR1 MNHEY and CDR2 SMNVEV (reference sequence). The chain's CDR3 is CASSSGGQPQHF. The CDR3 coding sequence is TGTGCCAGCAGTTCCGGGGGGCAGCCCCAGCATTTT.

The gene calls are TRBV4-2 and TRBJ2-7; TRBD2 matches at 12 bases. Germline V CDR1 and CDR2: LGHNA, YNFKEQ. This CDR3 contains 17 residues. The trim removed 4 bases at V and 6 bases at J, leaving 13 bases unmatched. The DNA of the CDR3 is TGTGCCAGCAGCCCGCGACTAGCGGGGGATCCTGGGACCGAGCAGTACTTC. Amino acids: CASSPRLAGDPGTEQYF.

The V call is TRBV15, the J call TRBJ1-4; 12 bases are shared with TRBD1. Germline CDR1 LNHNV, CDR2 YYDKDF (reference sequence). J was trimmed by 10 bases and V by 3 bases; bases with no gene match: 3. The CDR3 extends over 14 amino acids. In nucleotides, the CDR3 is TGTGCCACCAGCAGCGGGGACAGGGGGCTAAAACTGTTTTTT. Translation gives CATSSGDRGLKLFF.

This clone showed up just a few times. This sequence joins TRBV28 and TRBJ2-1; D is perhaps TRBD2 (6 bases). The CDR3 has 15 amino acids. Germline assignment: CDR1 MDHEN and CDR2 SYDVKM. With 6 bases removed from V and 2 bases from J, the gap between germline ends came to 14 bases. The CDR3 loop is CASRPGRGTYNEQFF. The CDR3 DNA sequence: TGTGCCAGCAGACCAGGTCGCGGGACCTACAATGAGCAGTTCTTC.

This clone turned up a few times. DNA of the CDR3: TGCGCCAGCAGCTTGCAGACAGGGGGGAGTGAAGCTTTCTTT. Amino acid sequence: CASSLQTGGSEAFF. The rearrangement uses TRBV5-1 and TRBJ1-1, with TRBD1 matching over 9 bases. Germline V gene data show CDR1 as SGHRS and CDR2 as YFSETQ. This CDR3 has 14 residues. The trim removed 1 base at V and 7 bases at J, leaving 5 bases unmatched.

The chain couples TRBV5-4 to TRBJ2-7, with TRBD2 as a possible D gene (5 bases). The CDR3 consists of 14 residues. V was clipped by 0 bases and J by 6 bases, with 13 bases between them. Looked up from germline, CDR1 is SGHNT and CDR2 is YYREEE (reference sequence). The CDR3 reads CASSLDTSIGEQYF. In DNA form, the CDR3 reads TGTGCCAGCAGCTTGGATACTAGTATCGGCGAGCAGTACTTC.